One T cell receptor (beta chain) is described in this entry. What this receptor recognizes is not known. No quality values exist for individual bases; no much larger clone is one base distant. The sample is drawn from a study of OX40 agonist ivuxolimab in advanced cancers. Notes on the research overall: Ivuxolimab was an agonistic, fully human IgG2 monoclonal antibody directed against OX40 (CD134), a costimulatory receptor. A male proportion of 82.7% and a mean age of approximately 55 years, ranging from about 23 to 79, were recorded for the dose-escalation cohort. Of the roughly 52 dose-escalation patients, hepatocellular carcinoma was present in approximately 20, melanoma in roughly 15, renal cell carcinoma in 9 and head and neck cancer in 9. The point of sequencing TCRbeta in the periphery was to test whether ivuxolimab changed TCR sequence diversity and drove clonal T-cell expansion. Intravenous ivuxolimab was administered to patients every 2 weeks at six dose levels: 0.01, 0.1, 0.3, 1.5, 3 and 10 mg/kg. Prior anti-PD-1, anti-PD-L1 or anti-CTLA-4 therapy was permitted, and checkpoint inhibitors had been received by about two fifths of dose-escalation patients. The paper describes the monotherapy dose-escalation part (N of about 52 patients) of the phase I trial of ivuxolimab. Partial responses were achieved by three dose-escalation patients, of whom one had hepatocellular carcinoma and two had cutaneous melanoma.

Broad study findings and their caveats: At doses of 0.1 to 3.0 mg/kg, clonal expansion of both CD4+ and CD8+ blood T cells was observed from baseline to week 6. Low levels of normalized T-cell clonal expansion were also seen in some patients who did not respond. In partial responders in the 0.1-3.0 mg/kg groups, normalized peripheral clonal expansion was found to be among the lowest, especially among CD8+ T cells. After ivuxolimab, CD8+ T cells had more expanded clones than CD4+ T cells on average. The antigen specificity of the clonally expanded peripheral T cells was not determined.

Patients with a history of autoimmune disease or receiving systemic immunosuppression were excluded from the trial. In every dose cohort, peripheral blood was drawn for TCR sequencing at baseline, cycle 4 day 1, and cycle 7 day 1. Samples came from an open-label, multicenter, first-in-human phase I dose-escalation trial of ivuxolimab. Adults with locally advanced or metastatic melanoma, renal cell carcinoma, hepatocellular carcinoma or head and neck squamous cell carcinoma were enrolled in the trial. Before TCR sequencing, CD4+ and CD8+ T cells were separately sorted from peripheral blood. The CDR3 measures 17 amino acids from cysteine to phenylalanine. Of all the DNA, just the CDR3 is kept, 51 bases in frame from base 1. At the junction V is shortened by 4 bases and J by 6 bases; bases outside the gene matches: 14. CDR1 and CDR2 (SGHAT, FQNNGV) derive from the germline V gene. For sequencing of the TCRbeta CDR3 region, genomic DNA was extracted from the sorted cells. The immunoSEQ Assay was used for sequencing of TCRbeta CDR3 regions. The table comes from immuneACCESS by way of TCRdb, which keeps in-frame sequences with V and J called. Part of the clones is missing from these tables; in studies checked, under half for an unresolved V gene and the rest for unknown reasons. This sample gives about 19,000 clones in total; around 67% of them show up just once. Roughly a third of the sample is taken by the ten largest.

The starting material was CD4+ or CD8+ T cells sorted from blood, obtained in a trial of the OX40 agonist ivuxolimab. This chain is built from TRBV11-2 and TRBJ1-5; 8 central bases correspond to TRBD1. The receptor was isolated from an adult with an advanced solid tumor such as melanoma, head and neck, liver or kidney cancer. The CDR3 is CASSSYLQGGRSQPQHF. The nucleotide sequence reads TGTGCCAGCAGCTCATATCTACAGGGGGGGCGCAGTCAGCCCCAGCATTTT.